This record concerns one TCR beta chain sequence. This sample was included in a study of T-cell reconstitution after alpha-beta-depleted transplantation in children. Germline lookup yields CDR1 SGHRS and CDR2 YFSETQ. The CDR3 length is 16 residues. V gave up 1 base and J gave up 0 bases, with 13 bases separating them. Unique molecular identifiers were incorporated when the TCRbeta library was constructed. TCRdb re-called the PCR reads through MiXCR, storing one row per CDR3 protein. The sample lists hundreds of thousands of distinct CDR3 sequences; 16% were seen once. The material sequenced was PBMCs from the stem cell graft donor, taken from the stem cell graft. This clonotype originated in a human donor who donated a stem cell graft to a child with acute myeloid leukemia. The genes are TRBV5-1 and TRBJ1-1; possibly TRBD1 for D (6 bases). CDR3 sequence (DNA): TGCGCCAGCAGCTTGACGGGACAACGGATGAACACTGAAGCTTTCTTT. Its translation: CASSLTGQRMNTEAFF.